The T cell receptor (beta chain) under discussion was sequenced for a study of cytomegalovirus exposure and HLA in healthy donors. PCR involved 60 Vbeta and 13 Jbeta primers. Measured with immunoSEQ multiplex PCR; TCRdb has only the in-frame clones, and not every one. Of 120,000 or so clones listed, 55% to 75% are singletons. CDR3 length: 13 amino acids. Trimming removed 3 bases at V and 2 bases at J, with 7 bases between. CDR1 is ENHRY and CDR2 is SYGVKD in the germline V gene. Material for sequencing was PBMCs. The chain carries TRBV10-3 and TRBJ1-2, with unresolved D. The receptor's source is a woman between 40 and 50 years old in good health and CMV-seropositive. The CDR3 reads CAISESPNYGYTF. CDR3 nucleotide sequence: TGTGCCATCAGTGAATCCCCGAACTATGGCTACACCTTC.